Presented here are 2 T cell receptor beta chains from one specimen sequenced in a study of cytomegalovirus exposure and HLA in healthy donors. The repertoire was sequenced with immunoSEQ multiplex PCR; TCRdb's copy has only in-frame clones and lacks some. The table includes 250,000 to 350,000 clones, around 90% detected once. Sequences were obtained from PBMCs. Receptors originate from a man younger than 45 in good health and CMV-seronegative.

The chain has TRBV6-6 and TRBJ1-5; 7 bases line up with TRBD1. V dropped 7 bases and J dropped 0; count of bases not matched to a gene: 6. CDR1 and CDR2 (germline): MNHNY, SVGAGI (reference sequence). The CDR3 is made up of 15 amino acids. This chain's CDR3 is CASMGQLYSNQPQHF. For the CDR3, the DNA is TGTGCCAGCATGGGACAGTTGTATAGCAATCAGCCCCAGCATTTT.

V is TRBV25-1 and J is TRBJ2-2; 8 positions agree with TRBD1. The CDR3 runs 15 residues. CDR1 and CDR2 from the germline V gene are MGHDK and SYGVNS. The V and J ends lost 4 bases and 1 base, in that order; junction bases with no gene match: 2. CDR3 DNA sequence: TGTGCCAGCAGTGTAGGGACAGGGAACACCGGGGAGCTGTTTTTT. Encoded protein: CASSVGTGNTGELFF.